This T cell receptor (beta chain) appears in the sequencing data of a study of T cells in women clearing cervical HPV infection. About the study: Case blood drawn at lesion detection; control blood after infection cleared. Broader study findings: Each sample's T-cell count was unknown, possibly confounding richness.

The data were produced by immunoSEQ multiplex PCR, yet TCRdb's version contains in-frame clones alone and is incomplete. The table counts about 30,000 clones; about 1.5% lies in the top ten. Comments on this clone: Its antigen is currently unknown. The CDR3 end is not reached by the read, which stops 3 residues before it; the germline J gene fills it in.

CDR1 DFQATT and CDR2 SNEGSKA come from the germline V gene (reference sequence). The CDR3 runs 11 residues. V lost 4 bases to trimming and J lost 4 bases, with 7 bases between them. The genes are TRBV20-1 and TRBJ2-5; the D gene is possibly TRBD1 (5 bases). This receptor was taken from a woman aged 18 to 75 with a cervical HPV16 infection that either progressed to CIN3+ or cleared (not recorded which). The sequenced material came from blood buffy coat. The CDR3 sequence is CSAIRGETQYF. CDR3 DNA, as far as it was read: TGCAGTGCTATAAGGGGAGAGACC.